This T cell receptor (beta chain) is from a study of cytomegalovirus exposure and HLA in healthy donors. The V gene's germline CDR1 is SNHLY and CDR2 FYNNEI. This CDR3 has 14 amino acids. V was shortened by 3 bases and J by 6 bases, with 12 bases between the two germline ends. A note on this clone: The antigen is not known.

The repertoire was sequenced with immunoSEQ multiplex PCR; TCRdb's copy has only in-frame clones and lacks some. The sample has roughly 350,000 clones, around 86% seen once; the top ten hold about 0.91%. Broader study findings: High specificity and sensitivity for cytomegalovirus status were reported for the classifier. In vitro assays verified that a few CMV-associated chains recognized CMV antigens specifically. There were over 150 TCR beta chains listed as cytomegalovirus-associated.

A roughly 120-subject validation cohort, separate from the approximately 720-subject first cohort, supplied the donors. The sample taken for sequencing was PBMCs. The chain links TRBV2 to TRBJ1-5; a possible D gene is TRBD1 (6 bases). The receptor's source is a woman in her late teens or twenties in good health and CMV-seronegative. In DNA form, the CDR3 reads TGTGCCAGCAGTGACCAAACAGGGTTTCAGCCCCAGCATTTT. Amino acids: CASSDQTGFQPQHF.